The source of this TCR beta chain is a study of T-cell reconstitution after alpha-beta-depleted transplantation in children. This clonotype was counted many times. Germline V gene lookup returns CDR1 DFQATT and CDR2 SNEGSKA (reference sequence). The CDR3 has 13 residues. V gave up 1 base and J gave up 8 bases; unmatched junction bases: 3. Unique molecular identifiers were incorporated into the prepared TCRbeta library. TCRdb re-called the PCR reads with MiXCR, one entry per CDR3 protein. The repertoire holds hundreds of thousands of distinct CDR3 sequences, with approximately 17% as singletons. The rearrangement uses TRBV20-1 and TRBJ2-1, with 9 bases lining up with TRBD2. Specimen: PBMCs from the stem cell graft donor, collected from the stem cell graft. The clonotype originates from a human donor who donated a stem cell graft to a child with acute myeloid leukemia. The CDR3: CSARGGTSHEQFF. The CDR3 DNA reads TGCAGTGCTAGAGGAGGGACTAGCCATGAGCAGTTCTTC.